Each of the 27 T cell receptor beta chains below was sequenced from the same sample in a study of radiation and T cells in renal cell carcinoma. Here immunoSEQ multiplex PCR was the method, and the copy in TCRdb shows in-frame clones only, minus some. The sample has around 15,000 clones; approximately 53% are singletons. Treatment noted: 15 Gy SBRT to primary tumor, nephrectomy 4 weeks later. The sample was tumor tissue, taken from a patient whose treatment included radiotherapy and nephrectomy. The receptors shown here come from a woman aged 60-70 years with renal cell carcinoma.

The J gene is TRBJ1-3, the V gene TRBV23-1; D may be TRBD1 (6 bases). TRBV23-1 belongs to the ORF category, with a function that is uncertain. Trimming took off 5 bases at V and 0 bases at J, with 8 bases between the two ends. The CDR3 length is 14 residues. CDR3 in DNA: TGCGCCAGCAGTAAGGACAGCTCTGGAAACACCATATATTTT. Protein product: CASSKDSSGNTIYF.

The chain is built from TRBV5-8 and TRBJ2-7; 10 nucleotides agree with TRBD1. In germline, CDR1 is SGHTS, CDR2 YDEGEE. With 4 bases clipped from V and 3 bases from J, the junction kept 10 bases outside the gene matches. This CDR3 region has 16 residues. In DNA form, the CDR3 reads TGTGCCAGCAGCAAGGGGACCGGGACAGGGGACTACGAGCAGTACTTC. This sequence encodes CASSKGTGTGDYEQYF.

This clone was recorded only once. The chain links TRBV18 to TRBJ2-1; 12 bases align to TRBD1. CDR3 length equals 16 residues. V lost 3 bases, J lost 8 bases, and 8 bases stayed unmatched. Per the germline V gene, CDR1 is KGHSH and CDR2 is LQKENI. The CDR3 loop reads CASSPTGTGGNDEQFF. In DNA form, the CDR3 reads TGTGCCAGCTCACCTACCGGGACAGGGGGCAACGATGAGCAGTTCTTC.

In DNA form, the CDR3 reads TGTGCCAGCAGCTTGAGACTAGCGGGAGGCCGAGGATACGAGCAGTACTTC. Amino acid sequence: CASSLRLAGGRGYEQYF. The V call is TRBV5-4, the J call TRBJ2-7; TRBD2 matches 13 bases. Germline assignment: CDR1 SGHNT and CDR2 YYREEE (reference sequence). V was pared by 1 base and J by 4 bases, with 8 bases of the junction left unmatched. CDR3 length: 17 amino acids.

The CDR3 nucleotides read TGTGCCAGCAGTCCTAGTTTGGACAGGGGGAAAACCACAGATACGCAGTATTTT. This encodes CASSPSLDRGKTTDTQYF. The V gene is TRBV27, the J gene TRBJ2-3; 10 bases map to TRBD1. V shed 5 bases and J 2 bases; nucleotides not matched to a gene: 13. Germline V gene lookup returns CDR1 MNHEY and CDR2 SMNVEV (reference sequence). The CDR3 runs to 18 residues.

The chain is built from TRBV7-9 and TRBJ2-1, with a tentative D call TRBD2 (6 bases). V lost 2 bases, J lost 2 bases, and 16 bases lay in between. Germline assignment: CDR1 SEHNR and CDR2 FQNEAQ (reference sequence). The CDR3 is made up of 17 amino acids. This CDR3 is CASSLQMGGPTYNEQFF. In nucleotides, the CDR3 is TGTGCCAGCAGCTTACAAATGGGGGGTCCGACCTACAATGAGCAGTTCTTC.

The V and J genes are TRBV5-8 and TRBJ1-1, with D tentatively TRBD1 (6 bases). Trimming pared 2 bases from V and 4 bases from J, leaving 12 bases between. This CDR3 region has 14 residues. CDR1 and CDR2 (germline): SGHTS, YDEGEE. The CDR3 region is CASSFYRVSTEAFF. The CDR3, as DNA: TGTGCCAGCAGCTTTTACAGGGTATCCACTGAAGCTTTCTTT. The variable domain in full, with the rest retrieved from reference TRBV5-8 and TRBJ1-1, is EAGVTQSPTHLIKTRGQQATLRCSPISGHTSVYWYQQALGLGLQFLLWYDEGEERNRGNFPPRFSGRQFPNYSSELNVNALELEDSALYLCASSFYRVSTEAFFGQGTRLTVV.

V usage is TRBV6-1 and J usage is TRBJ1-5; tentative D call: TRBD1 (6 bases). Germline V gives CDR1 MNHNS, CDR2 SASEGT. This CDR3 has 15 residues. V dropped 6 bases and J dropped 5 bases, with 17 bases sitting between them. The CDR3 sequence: CASSLQGAPDQPQHF. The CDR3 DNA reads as TGTGCCAGCAGCCTACAGGGAGCCCCCGATCAGCCCCAGCATTTT.

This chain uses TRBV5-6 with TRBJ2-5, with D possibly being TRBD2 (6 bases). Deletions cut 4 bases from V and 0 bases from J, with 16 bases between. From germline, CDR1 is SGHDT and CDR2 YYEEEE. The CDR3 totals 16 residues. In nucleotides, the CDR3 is TGTGCCAGCAGCGCCGGAGGGGTAGAGTACCAAGAGACCCAGTACTTC. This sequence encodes CASSAGGVEYQETQYF.

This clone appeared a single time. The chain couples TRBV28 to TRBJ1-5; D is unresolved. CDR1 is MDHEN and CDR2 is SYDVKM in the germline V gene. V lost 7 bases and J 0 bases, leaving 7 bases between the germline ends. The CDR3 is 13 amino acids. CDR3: CASNWGSNQPQHF. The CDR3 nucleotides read TGTGCCAGCAATTGGGGTAGCAATCAGCCCCAGCATTTT.

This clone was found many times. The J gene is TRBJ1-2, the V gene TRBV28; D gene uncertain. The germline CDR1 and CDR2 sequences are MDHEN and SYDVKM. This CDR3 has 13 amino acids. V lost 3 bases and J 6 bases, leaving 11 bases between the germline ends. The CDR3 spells CASSFVHLNGYTF. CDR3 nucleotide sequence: TGTGCCAGCAGTTTTGTTCACCTTAATGGCTACACCTTC.

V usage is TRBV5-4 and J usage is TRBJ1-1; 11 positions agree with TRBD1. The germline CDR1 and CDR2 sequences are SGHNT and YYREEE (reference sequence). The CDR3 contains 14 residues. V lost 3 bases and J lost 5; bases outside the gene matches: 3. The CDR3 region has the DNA TGTGCCAGCAGCTCAAGGGACAGGGGGACTGAAGCTTTCTTT. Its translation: CASSSRDRGTEAFF. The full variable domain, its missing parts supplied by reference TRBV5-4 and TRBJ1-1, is ETGVTQSPTHLIKTRGQQVTLRCSSQSGHNTVSWYQQALGQGPQFIFQYYREEENGRGNFPPRFSGLQFPNYSSELNVNALELDDSALYLCASSSRDRGTEAFFGQGTRLTVV.

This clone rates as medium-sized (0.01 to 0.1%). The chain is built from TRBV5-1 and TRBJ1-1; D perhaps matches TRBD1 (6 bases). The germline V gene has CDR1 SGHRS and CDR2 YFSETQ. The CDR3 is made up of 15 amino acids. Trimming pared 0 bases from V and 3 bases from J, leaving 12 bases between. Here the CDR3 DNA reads TGCGCCAGCAGCTTGGTCCAGGGGACGTACACTGAAGCTTTCTTT. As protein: CASSLVQGTYTEAFF. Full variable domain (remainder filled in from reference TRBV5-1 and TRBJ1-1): KAGVTQTPRYLIKTRGQQVTLSCSPISGHRSVSWYQQTPGQGLQFLFEYFSETQRNKGNFPGRFSGRQFSNSRSEMNVSTLELGDSALYLCASSLVQGTYTEAFFGQGTRLTVV.

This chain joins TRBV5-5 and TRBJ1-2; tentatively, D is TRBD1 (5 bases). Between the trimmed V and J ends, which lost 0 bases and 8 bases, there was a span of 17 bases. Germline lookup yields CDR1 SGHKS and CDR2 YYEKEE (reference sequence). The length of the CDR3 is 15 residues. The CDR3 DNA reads TGTGCCAGCAGCTTGGACGTCCCCCGGGGGAGGGGCTACACCTTC. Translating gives CASSLDVPRGRGYTF.

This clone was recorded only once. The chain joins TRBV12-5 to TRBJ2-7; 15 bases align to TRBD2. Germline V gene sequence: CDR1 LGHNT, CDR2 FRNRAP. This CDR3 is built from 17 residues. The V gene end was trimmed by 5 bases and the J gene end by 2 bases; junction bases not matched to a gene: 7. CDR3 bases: TGTGCTAGTGGTCCGATAGGGACTAGCGGGGGGACCTACGAGCAGTACTTC. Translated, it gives CASGPIGTSGGTYEQYF.

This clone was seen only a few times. DNA of the CDR3: TGCGCCAGCAGCTTGGAGGGGGTTTACGAGCAGTACTTC. Translating it yields CASSLEGVYEQYF. V usage is TRBV5-1 and J usage is TRBJ2-7; a possible D gene is TRBD1 (6 bases). Germline values: CDR1 SGHRS, CDR2 YFSETQ. The CDR3 contains 13 residues. The V gene lost 0 bases and the J gene lost 4 bases, with 8 bases spanning the gap.

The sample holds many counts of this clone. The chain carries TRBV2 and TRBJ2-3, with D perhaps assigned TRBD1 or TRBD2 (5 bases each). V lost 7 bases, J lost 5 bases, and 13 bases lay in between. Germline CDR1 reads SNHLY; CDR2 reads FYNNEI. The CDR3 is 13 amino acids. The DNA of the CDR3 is TGTGCCAGCACCGGATTGAGGGGAGATACGCAGTATTTT. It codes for CASTGLRGDTQYF.

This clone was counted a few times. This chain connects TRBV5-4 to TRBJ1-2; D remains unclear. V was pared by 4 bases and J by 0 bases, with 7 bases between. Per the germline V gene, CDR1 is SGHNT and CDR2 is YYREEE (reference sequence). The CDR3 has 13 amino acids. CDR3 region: CASSPAPNYGYTF. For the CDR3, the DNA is TGTGCCAGCAGCCCCGCCCCTAACTATGGCTACACCTTC.

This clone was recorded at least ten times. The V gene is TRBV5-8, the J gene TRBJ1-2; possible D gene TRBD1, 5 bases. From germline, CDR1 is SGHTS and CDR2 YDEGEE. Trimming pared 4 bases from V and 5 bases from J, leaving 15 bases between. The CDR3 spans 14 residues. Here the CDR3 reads CASSPRGRLYGYTF. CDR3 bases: TGTGCCAGCAGCCCTCGGGGCAGGTTGTATGGCTACACCTTC.

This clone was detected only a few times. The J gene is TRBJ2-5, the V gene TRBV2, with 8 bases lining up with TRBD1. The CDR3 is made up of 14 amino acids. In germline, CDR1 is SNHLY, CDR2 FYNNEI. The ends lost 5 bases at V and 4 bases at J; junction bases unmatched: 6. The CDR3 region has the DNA TGTGCCAGCAGTCGGACAGGGAATATAGAGACCCAGTACTTC. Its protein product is CASSRTGNIETQYF.

The CDR3 reads CASSPRADYNEQFF. For the CDR3, the DNA is TGTGCCAGCAGCCCACGAGCGGACTACAATGAGCAGTTCTTC. The chain recombines TRBV9 with TRBJ2-1; maybe TRBD2 (5 bases). The CDR3 contains 14 residues. The V end was cut by 4 bases, the J end by 3 bases, with 11 bases between. CDR1 is SGDLS, CDR2 YYNGEE, per germline.

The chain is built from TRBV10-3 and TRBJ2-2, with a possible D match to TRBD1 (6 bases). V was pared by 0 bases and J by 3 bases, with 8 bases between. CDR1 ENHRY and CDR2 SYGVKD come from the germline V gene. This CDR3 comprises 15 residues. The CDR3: CAISESRQDTGELFF. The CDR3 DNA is TGTGCCATCAGTGAGTCGCGACAGGACACCGGGGAGCTGTTTTTT.

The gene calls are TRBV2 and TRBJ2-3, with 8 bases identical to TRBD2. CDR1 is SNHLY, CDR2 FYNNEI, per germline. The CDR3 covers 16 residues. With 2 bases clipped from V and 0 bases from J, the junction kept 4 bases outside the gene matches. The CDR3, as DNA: TGTGCCAGCAGTGAACACGGACTAGCTAGCACAGATACGCAGTATTTT. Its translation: CASSEHGLASTDTQYF.

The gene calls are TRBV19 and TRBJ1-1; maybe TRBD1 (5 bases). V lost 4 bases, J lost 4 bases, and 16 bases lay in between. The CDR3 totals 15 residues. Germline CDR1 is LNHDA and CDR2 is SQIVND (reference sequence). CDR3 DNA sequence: TGTGCCAGTAGTAGGGACCTCCAATGGGGCACTGAAGCTTTCTTT. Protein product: CASSRDLQWGTEAFF.

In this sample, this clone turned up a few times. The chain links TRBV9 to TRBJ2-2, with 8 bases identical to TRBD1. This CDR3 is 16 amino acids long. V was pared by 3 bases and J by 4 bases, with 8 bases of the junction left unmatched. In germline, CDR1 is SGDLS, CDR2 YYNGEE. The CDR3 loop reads CASSETGGRGTGELFF. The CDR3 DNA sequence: TGTGCCAGCAGCGAAACAGGGGGTCGTGGCACCGGGGAGCTGTTTTTT.

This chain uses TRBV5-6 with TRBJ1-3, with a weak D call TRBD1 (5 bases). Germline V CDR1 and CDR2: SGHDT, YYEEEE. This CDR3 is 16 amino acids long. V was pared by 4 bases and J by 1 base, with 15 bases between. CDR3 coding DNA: TGTGCCAGCAGCGTGGTGCCAGGGAGATCTGGAAACACCATATATTTT. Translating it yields CASSVVPGRSGNTIYF.

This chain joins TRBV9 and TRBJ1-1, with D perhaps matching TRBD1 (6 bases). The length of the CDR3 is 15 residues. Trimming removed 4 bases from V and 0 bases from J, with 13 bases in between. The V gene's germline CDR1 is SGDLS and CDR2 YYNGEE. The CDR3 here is CASSYLTGMNTEAFF. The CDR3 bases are TGTGCCAGCAGCTACCTAACAGGGATGAACACTGAAGCTTTCTTT. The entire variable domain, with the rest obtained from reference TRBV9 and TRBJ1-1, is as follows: DSGVTQTPKHLITATGQRVTLRCSPRSGDLSVYWYQQSLDQGLQFLIQYYNGEERAKGNILERFSAQQFPDLHSELNLSSLELGDSALYFCASSYLTGMNTEAFFGQGTRLTVV.